This T cell receptor beta chain was captured in a study of tumor-infiltrating lymphocytes in primary liver carcinoma. Making TCR beta cDNA involved roughly 0.55 ug total RNA and a constant-region primer. Sequencing libraries for TCR beta derived from three nested multiplex PCR rounds that used slightly modified ARM-PCR. TCRdb used MiXCR to reprocess the multiplex PCR reads, holding one entry per CDR3 protein. This sample has 100,000 to 150,000 distinct CDR3 sequences; roughly three fifths occur once, and the top ten carry 8.4%. From unsorted bulk tissue weighing roughly 18-30 mg, DNA and RNA were co-extracted. Chronic HBV infection was present in the patients, who were treatment-naive. This clonotype was seen at least ten times. The sequenced sample consisted of liver tumor tissue from sampling region 3. Subset specified: tumor region T3, left-lateral pole. This TCR was recovered from a woman aged 55-70 years with primary liver carcinoma and hepatitis B virus infection.

This chain's CDR3 is CSVARDTSSYEQYF. In DNA, the CDR3 is TGCAGCGTGGCGCGTGACACGAGCTCCTACGAGCAGTACTTC. This chain links TRBV29-1 with TRBJ2-7, with D uncertain. This CDR3 comprises 14 residues. Germline assignment: CDR1 SQVTM and CDR2 ANQGSEA. V lost 6 bases and J lost 0, with 15 bases in between.